The 6 T cell receptor beta chains below come from one sample, sequenced in a study of blood T cell repertoires in COVID-19. TCRdb's copy holds only in-frame clones and misses some; the assay was immunoSEQ multiplex PCR. The sample shows hundreds of thousands of clones, about 90% of them seen only once. Sequenced input: peripheral blood. The receptors were sampled from a young woman with COVID-19, enrolled during active disease.

The genes are TRBV6-2 or TRBV6-3 and TRBJ2-3, with 9 bases lining up with TRBD2. The junction had 2 bases not matched to a gene; V was cut back by 6 bases and J by 1 base. CDR1 and CDR2 from the germline V gene are MNHEY and SVGEGT. The CDR3 covers 14 residues. CDR3 in amino acids: CASRPSGGTDTQYF. DNA for the CDR3: TGTGCCAGCAGGCCTAGCGGGGGCACAGATACGCAGTATTTT.

The chain carries TRBV15 and TRBJ2-3; D unclear. Between the trimmed V and J ends, which lost 3 bases and 0 bases, there was a span of 10 bases. CDR3 length: 15 residues. Germline assignment: CDR1 LNHNV and CDR2 YYDKDF (reference sequence). Here the CDR3 DNA reads TGTGCCACCAGCAGCTTCGGAGCTAGCACAGATACGCAGTATTTT. It translates to CATSSFGASTDTQYF.

The chain employs TRBV4-3 and TRBJ2-1, with D possibly matching TRBD2 (5 bases). Per the germline V gene, CDR1 is LGHNA and CDR2 is YSLEER. The CDR3 extends over 16 amino acids. Trimming took off 1 base at V and 4 bases at J, with 14 bases between the two ends. The CDR3 is CASSQALASDYNEQFF. In DNA, the CDR3 is TGCGCCAGCAGCCAAGCCTTAGCGAGCGATTACAATGAGCAGTTCTTC.

The chain joins TRBV4-3 to TRBJ2-7; the match to TRBD2 covers 8 bases. Germline-derived CDR1 and CDR2 are LGHNA and YSLEER. V lost 2 bases to trimming and J lost 3 bases; unmatched junction nucleotides: 12. This CDR3 spans 17 amino acids. CDR3 in DNA: TGCGCCAGCAGCCAAAGAAAAACTAGCGGAAACGACTACGAGCAGTACGTC. This sequence encodes CASSQRKTSGNDYEQYV.

This clone has a single count. The chain combines TRBV5-1 with TRBJ2-1, with TRBD2 identical over 12 bases. J gave up 7 bases and V 4 bases, and 6 bases lay outside the gene matches. The CDR3 loop spans 15 amino acids. The germline gives CDR1 SGHRS, CDR2 YFSETQ. The CDR3, as DNA: TGCGCCAGCAGCCCGCGGACTAGCGGGATAAATGAGCAGTTCTTC. As protein: CASSPRTSGINEQFF. Variable domain in full (rest from reference TRBV5-1 and TRBJ2-1): KAGVTQTPRYLIKTRGQQVTLSCSPISGHRSVSWYQQTPGQGLQFLFEYFSETQRNKGNFPGRFSGRQFSNSRSEMNVSTLELGDSALYLCASSPRTSGINEQFFGPGTRLTVL.

This rearrangement joins TRBV4-3 to TRBJ2-1; 10 nucleotides line up with TRBD2. The CDR3 sequence is 16 residues long. The germline V gene has CDR1 LGHNA and CDR2 YSLEER. V trimming: 0 bases; J trimming: 13 bases; junction bases outside the gene matches: 12. CDR3 sequence: CASSQDGLAGVRFQFF. CDR3 DNA: TGCGCCAGCAGCCAAGACGGCCTAGCGGGGGTTCGTTTTCAGTTCTTC.